This T cell receptor beta chain originates from a study of response to subunit inactivated influenza vaccine. The sample holds many counts of this clonotype. What it recognizes is unknown. TCRdb ran MiXCR on the RT-PCR reads and lists one entry per CDR3 protein. The top ten hold 10% to 15% of the sample, which has approximately 570,000 distinct CDR3 sequences, less than 10% seen once. Study-wide results and caveats: Authors suggested that a seasonal influenza vaccination recruits few new T cells each time.

V lost 6 bases and J 0 bases, leaving 4 bases between the germline ends. The CDR3 length is 12 residues. Germline CDR1 ENHRY, CDR2 SYGVKD. Source: PBMCs from blood, taken less than 30 months after vaccination. The sequence was collected from a man in his fifties or sixties who received an inactivated influenza vaccine. This chain connects TRBV10-3 to TRBJ2-3; D remains ambiguous. CDR3 DNA: TGTGCCATCAGGACTAGCACAGATACGCAGTATTTT. This gives the protein CAIRTSTDTQYF.